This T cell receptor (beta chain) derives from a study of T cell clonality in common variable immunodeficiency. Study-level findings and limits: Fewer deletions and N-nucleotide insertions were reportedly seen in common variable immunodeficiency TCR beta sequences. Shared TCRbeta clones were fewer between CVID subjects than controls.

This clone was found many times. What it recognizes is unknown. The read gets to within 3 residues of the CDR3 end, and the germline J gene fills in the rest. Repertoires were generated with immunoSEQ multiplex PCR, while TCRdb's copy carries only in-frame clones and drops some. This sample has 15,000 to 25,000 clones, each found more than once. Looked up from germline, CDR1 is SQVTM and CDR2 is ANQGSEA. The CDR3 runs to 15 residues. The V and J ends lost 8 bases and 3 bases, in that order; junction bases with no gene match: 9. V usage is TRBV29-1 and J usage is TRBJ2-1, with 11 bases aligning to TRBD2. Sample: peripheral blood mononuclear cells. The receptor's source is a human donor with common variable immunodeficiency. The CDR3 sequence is CSPLGLAGGYNEQFF. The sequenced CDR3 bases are TGCAGCCCCCTAGGGCTAGCGGGAGGCTACAATGAG.